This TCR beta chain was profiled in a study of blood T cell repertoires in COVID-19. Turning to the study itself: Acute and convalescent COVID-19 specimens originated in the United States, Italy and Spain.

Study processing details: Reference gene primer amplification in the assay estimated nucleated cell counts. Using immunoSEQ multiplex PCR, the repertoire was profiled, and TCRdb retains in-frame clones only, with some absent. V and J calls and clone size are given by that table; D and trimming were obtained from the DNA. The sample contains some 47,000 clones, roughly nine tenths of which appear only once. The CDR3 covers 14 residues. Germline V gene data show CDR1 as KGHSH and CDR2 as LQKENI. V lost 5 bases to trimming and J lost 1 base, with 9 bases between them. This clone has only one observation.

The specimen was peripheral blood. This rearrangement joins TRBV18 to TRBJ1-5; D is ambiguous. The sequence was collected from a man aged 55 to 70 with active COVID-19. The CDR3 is CASSSGGSNQPQHF. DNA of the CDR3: TGTGCCAGCTCATCGGGCGGGAGCAATCAGCCCCAGCATTTT. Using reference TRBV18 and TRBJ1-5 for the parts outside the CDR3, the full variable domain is NAGVMQNPRHLVRRRGQEARLRCSPMKGHSHVYWYRQLPEEGLKFMVYLQKENIIDESGMPKERFSAEFPKEGPSILRIQQVVRGDSAAYFCASSSGGSNQPQHFGDGTRLSIL.